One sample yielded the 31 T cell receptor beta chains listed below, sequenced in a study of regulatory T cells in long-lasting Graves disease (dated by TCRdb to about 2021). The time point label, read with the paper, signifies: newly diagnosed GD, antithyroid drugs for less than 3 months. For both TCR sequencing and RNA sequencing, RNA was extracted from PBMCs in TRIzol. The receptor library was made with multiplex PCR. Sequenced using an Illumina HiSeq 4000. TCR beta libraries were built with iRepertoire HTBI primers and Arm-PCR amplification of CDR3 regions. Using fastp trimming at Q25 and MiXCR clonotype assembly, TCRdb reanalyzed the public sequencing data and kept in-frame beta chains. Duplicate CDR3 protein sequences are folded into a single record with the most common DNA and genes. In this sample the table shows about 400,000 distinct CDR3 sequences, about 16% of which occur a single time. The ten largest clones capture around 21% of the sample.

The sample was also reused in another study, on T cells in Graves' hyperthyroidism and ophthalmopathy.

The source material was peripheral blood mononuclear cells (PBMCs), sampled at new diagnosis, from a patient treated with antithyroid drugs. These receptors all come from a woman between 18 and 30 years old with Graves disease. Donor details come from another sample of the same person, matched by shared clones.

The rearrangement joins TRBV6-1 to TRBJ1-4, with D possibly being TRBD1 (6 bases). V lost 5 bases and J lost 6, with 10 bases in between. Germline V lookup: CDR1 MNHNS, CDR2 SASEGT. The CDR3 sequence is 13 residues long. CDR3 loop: CASSQGYDEKLFF. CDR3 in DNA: TGTGCCAGCAGTCAGGGGTACGATGAAAAACTGTTTTTT.

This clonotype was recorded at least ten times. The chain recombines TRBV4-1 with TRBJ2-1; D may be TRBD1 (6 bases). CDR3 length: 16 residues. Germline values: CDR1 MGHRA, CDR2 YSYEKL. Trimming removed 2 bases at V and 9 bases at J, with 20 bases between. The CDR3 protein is CASSQPTGPSSREQFF. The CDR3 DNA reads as TGCGCCAGCAGCCAACCTACAGGGCCCTCCAGCCGTGAGCAGTTCTTC.

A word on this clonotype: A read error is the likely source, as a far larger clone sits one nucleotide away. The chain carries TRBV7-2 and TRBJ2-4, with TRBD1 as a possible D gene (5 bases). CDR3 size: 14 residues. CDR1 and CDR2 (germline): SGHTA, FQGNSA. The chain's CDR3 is CASSLGRQTNEHFF. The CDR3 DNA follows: TGTGCCAGCAGCTTAGGCCGACAGACCAATGAGCATTTCTTC.

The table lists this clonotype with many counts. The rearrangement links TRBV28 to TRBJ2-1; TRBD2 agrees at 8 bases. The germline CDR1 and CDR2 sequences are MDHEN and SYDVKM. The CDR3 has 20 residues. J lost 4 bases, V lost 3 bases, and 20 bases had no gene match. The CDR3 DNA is TGTGCCAGCAGTTTCAACCAGGCGGGGGGTTACCATATCAATTACAATGAGCAGTTCTTC. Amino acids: CASSFNQAGGYHINYNEQFF.

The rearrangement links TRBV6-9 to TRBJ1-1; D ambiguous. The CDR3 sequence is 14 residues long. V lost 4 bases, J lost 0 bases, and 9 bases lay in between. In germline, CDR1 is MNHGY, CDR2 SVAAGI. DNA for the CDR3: TGTGCCAGCAGTTTTGATTTCTTGAACACTGAAGCTTTCTTT. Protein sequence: CASSFDFLNTEAFF.

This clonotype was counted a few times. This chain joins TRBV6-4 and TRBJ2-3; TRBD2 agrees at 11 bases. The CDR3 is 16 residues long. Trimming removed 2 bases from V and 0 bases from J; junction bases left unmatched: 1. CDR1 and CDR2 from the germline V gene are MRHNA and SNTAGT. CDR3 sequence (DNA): TGTGCCAGCAGTGACCTAGCGGGGGGTAGCACAGATACGCAGTATTTT. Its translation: CASSDLAGGSTDTQYF.

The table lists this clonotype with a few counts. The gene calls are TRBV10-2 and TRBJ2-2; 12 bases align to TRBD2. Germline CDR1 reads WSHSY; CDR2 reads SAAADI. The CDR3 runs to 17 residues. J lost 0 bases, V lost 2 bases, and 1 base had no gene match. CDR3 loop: CASSERTSGANTGELFF. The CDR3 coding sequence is TGCGCCAGCAGTGAGAGGACTAGCGGGGCGAACACCGGGGAGCTGTTTTTT.

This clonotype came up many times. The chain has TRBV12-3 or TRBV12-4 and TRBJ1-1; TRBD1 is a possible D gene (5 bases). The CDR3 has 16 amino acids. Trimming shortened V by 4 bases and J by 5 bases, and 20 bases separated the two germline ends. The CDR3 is CASSSIVGPGVTEAFF. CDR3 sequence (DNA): TGTGCCAGCAGTTCAATCGTGGGGCCCGGGGTGACTGAAGCTTTCTTT.

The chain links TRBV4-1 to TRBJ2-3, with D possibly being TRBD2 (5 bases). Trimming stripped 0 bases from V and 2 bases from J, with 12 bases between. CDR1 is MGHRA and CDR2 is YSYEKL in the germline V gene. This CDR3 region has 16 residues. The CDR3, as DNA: TGCGCCAGCAGCCAAGAGGGTTATAGCGACACAGATACGCAGTATTTT. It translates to CASSQEGYSDTDTQYF.

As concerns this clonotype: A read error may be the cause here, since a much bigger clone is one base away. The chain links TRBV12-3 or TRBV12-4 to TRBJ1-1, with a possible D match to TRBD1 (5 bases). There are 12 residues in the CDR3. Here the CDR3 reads CVSRRDSPEAFF. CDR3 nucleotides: TGTGTCAGCAGACGGGACTCGCCAGAAGCTTTCTTT.

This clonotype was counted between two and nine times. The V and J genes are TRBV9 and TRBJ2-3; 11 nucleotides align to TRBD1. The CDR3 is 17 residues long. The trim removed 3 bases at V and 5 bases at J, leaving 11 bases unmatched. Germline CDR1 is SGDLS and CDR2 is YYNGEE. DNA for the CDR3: TGTGCCAGCAGCGCCGCCCGGGGACAGGGGGTAGGAGATACGCAGTATTTT. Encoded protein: CASSAARGQGVGDTQYF.

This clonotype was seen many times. CDR3 DNA: TGCGCCAGCAGCTCAAGAAGCTCCTACAATGAGCAGTTCTTC. The encoded protein is CASSSRSSYNEQFF. The chain carries TRBV5-1 and TRBJ2-1; D remains unclear. Deletions cut 3 bases from V and 0 bases from J, with 7 bases between. The germline V gene has CDR1 SGHRS and CDR2 YFSETQ. This CDR3 contains 14 residues. Looking up the rest from reference TRBV5-1 and TRBJ2-1 gives the full variable domain: KAGVTQTPRYLIKTRGQQVTLSCSPISGHRSVSWYQQTPGQGLQFLFEYFSETQRNKGNFPGRFSGRQFSNSRSEMNVSTLELGDSALYLCASSSRSSYNEQFFGPGTRLTVL.

The CDR3 protein is CASSTGVGAGGETQYF. Written as DNA, the CDR3 is TGTGCCAGTAGTACCGGTGTTGGGGCCGGTGGGGAGACCCAGTACTTC. This chain joins TRBV19 and TRBJ2-5; possible D gene TRBD1, 5 bases. Germline V gene data show CDR1 as LNHDA and CDR2 as SQIVND (reference sequence). V lost 4 bases and J 5 bases, leaving 20 bases between the germline ends. The CDR3 extends over 16 amino acids.

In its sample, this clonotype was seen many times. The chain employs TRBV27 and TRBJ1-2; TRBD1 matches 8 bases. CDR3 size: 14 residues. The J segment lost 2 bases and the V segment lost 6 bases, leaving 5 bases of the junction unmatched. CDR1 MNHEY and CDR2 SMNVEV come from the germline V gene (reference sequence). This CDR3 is CASSHRTGNYGYTF. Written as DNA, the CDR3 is TGTGCCAGCAGCCATCGGACAGGGAACTATGGCTACACCTTC.

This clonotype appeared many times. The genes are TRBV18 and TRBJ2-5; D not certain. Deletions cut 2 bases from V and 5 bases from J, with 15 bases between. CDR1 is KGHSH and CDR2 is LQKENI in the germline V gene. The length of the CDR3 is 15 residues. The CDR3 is CASSPMERQWETQYF. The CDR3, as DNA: TGTGCCAGCTCACCAATGGAAAGGCAGTGGGAGACCCAGTACTTC.

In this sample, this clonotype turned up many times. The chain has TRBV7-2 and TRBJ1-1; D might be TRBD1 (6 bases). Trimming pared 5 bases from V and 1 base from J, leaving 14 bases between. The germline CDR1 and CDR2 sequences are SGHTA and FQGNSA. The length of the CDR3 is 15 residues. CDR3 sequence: CASSLGGFGNTEAFF. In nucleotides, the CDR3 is TGTGCCAGCAGCCTAGGGGGGTTTGGGAACACTGAAGCTTTCTTT.

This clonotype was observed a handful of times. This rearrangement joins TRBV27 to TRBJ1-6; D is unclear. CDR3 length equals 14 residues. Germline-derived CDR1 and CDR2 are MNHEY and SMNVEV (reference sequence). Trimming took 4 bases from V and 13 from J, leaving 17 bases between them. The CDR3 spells CASSYSAGEYPLHF. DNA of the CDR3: TGTGCCAGCAGTTATTCTGCGGGCGAGTACCCCCTCCACTTT.

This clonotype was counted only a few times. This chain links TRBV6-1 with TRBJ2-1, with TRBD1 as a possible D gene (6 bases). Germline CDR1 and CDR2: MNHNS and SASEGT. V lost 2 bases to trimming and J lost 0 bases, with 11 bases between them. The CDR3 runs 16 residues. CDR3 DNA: TGTGCCAGCAGTGAATCAGGGGTCCTCTCCTACAATGAGCAGTTCTTC. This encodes CASSESGVLSYNEQFF.

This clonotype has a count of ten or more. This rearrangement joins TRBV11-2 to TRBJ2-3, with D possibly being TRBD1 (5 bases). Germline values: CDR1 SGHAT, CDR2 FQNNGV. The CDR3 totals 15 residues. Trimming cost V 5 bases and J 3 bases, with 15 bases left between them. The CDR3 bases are TGTGCCAGCAGCCCGGAAGGGGTTCTGACAGATACGCAGTATTTT. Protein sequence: CASSPEGVLTDTQYF.

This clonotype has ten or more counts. CDR3 nucleotide sequence: TGTGCCAGCAGTGCAGCGGGGGGTAAGGTCTACGAGCAGTACTTC. The encoded protein is CASSAAGGKVYEQYF. The rearrangement uses TRBV6-1 and TRBJ2-7; 9 bases are shared with TRBD2. The CDR3 is made up of 15 amino acids. Germline CDR1 and CDR2: MNHNS and SASEGT. The J segment lost 3 bases and the V segment lost 4 bases, leaving 7 bases of the junction unmatched.

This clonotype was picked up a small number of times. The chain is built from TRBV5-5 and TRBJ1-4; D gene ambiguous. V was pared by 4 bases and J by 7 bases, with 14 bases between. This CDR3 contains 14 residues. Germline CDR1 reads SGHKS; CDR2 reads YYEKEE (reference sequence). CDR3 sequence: CASSLQVAGEKLFF. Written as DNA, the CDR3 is TGTGCCAGCAGCCTGCAGGTAGCGGGTGAAAAACTGTTTTTT.

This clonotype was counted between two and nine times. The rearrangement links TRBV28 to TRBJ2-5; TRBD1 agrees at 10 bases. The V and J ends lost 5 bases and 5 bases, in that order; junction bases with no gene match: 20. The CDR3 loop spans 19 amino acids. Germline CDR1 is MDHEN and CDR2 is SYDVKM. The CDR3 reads CASSTINGRDRGFQETQYF. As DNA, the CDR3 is TGTGCCAGCAGTACCATAAACGGACGGGACAGGGGATTTCAGGAGACCCAGTACTTC.

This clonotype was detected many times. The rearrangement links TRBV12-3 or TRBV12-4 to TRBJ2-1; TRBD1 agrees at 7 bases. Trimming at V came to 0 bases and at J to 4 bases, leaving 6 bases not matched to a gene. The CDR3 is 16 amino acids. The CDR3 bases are TGTGCCAGCAGTTTAGCGCAGGGGGAACGATACAATGAGCAGTTCTTC. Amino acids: CASSLAQGERYNEQFF.

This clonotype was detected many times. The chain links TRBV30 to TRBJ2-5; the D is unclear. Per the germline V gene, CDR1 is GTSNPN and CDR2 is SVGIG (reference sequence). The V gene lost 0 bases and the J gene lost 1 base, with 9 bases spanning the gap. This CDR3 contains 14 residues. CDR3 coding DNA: TGTGCCTGGAGTGTATTGGCGGTCCAAGAGACCCAGTACTTC. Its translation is CAWSVLAVQETQYF.

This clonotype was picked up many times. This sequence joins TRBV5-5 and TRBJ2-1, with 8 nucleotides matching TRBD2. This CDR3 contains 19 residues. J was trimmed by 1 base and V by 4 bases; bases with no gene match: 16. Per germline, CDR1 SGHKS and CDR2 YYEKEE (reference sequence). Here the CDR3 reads CASSRLIPSGSGSYNEQFF. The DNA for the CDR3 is TGTGCCAGCAGCCGGCTCATCCCCAGCGGGAGTGGTTCCTACAATGAGCAGTTCTTC.

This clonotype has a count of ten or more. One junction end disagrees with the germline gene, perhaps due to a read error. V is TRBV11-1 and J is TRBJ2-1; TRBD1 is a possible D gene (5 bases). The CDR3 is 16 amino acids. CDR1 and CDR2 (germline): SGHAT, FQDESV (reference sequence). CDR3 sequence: CASSLEQTVRTNEQFF. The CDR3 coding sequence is TGCGCCAGCAGCTTGGAACAGACAGTTCGGACCAATGAGCAGTTCTTC.

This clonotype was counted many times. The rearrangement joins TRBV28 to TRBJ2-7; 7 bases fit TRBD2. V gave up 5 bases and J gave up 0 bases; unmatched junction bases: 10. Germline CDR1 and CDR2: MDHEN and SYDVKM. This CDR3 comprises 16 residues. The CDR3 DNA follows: TGTGCCAGCAGTCCAATAGCGGGTTTTAGCTCCTACGAGCAGTACTTC. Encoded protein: CASSPIAGFSSYEQYF.

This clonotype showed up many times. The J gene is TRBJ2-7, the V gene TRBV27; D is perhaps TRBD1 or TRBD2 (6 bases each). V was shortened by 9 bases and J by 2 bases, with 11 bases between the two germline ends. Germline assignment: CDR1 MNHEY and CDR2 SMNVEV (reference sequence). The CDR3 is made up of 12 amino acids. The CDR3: CASSGGPYEQYF. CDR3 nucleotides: TGTGCCAGTTCCGGGGGCCCCTACGAGCAGTACTTC.

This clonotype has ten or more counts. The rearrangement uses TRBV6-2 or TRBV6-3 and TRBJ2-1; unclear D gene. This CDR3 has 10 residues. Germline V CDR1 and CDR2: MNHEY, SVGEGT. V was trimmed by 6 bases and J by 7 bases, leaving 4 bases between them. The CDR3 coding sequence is TGTGCCAGCAGGTATAATGAGCAGTTCTTC. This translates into CASRYNEQFF.

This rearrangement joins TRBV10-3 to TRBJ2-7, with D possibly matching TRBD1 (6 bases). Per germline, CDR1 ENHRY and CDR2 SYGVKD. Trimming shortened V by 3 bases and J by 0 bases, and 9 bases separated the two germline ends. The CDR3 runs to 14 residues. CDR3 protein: CAISDYRDSYEQYF. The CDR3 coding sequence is TGTGCCATCAGTGATTACAGGGACTCCTACGAGCAGTACTTC.

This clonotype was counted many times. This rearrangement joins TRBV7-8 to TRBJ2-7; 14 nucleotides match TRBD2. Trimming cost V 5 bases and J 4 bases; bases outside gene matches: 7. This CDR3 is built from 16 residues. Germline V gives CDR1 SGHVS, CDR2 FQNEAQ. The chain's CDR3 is CASSPGTSGSRYEQYF. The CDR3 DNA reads TGTGCCAGCAGCCCCGGGACTAGCGGGAGCAGATACGAGCAGTACTTC. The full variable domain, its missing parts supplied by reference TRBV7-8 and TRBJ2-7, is GAGVSQSPRYKVAKRGQDVALRCDPISGHVSLFWYQQALGQGPEFLTYFQNEAQLDKSGLPSDRFFAERPEGSVSTLKIQRTQQEDSAVYLCASSPGTSGSRYEQYFGPGTRLTVT.